The 14 T cell receptor beta chains in this list originate from one sample, sequenced in a study of Ad26.COV2.S vaccination and SARS-CoV-2 variants. The repertoire was sequenced with immunoSEQ multiplex PCR; TCRdb's copy has only in-frame clones and lacks some. The sample yields 300,000 to 400,000 clones, under 95% seen once. This sample comprised peripheral blood, obtained after recovery from COVID-19. The source of these receptors is a human donor who had recovered from COVID-19.

The chain is built from TRBV6-2 or TRBV6-3 and TRBJ2-7; D not certain. Per germline, CDR1 MNHEY and CDR2 SVGEGT. Trimming pared 8 bases from V and 2 bases from J, leaving 13 bases between. This CDR3 is built from 13 residues. The CDR3 loop is CASRPRSAYEQYF. CDR3 DNA sequence: TGTGCCAGCCGCCCAAGGAGCGCCTACGAGCAGTACTTC.

The CDR3 is CASSPVRTPGETQYF. In DNA form, the CDR3 reads TGTGCCAGCTCACCGGTTCGAACCCCCGGGGAGACCCAGTACTTC. The rearrangement uses TRBV18 and TRBJ2-5, with no clear D. The CDR3 consists of 15 residues. The V gene lost 3 bases and the J gene lost 5 bases, with 16 bases spanning the gap. Germline assignment: CDR1 KGHSH and CDR2 LQKENI.

The chain carries TRBV6-5 and TRBJ1-4; no reliable D call. Germline V gives CDR1 MNHEY, CDR2 SVGAGI. The CDR3 has 14 residues. Trimming pared 7 bases from V and 5 bases from J, leaving 14 bases between. The CDR3 spells CASKRTFRNEKLFF. In DNA form, the CDR3 reads TGTGCCAGCAAGAGGACTTTCAGAAATGAAAAACTGTTTTTT.

The CDR3 reads CASSVGIGQGGDGYTF. The CDR3, as DNA: TGTGCCAGCAGCGTAGGAATTGGACAGGGGGGAGATGGCTACACCTTC. The chain recombines TRBV9 with TRBJ1-2; 10 bases line up with TRBD1. The CDR3 has 16 amino acids. Germline CDR1 reads SGDLS; CDR2 reads YYNGEE. V dropped 0 bases and J dropped 6; count of bases not matched to a gene: 8.

The V gene is TRBV5-1, the J gene TRBJ2-7, with D possibly matching TRBD1 (6 bases). The V and J ends lost 4 bases and 1 base respectively, with 9 bases between them. Germline V gives CDR1 SGHRS, CDR2 YFSETQ. The CDR3 totals 13 residues. The CDR3 nucleotides read TGCGCCAGCAGCCCAGGACAGTCCTACGAGCAGTACTTC. Protein product: CASSPGQSYEQYF.

The CDR3 spells CASSLWAEAFF. The CDR3 DNA follows: TGTGCCAGCAGCCTGTGGGCTGAAGCTTTCTTT. The V gene is TRBV11-2, the J gene TRBJ1-1; no definite D call. The V end was cut by 5 bases, the J end by 6 bases, with 7 bases between. This CDR3 has 11 amino acids. Germline loops: CDR1 SGHAT, CDR2 FQNNGV.

The chain carries TRBV18 and TRBJ1-2; TRBD1 is a possible D gene (5 bases). This CDR3 spans 14 amino acids. Germline V gene lookup returns CDR1 KGHSH and CDR2 LQKENI. The V end was cut by 1 base, the J end by 1 base, with 7 bases between. The CDR3 nucleotides read TGTGCCAGCTCACCACGGCAGGGTAACTATGGCTACACCTTC. Its translation: CASSPRQGNYGYTF.

This clone was seen only a few times. The genes are TRBV5-4 and TRBJ1-1; D may be TRBD1 (5 bases). V was trimmed by 1 base and J by 3 bases, leaving 10 bases between them. Germline CDR1 is SGHNT and CDR2 is YYREEE (reference sequence). CDR3 length: 14 residues. CDR3 residues: CASSLSLGDTEAFF. DNA for the CDR3: TGTGCCAGCAGCTTGAGCTTGGGGGACACTGAAGCTTTCTTT.

Written as DNA, the CDR3 is TGTGCCAGCAGTTTAGCGGTTGTGGATACGCAGTATTTT. Its protein product is CASSLAVVDTQYF. The rearrangement links TRBV12-3 or TRBV12-4 to TRBJ2-3; D not certain. The CDR3 contains 13 residues. Trimming cost V 0 bases and J 6 bases, with 7 bases left between them.

The genes are TRBV7-9 and TRBJ2-1, with TRBD1 matching 10 bases. The CDR3 extends over 15 amino acids. Germline V CDR1 and CDR2: SEHNR, FQNEAQ (reference sequence). Losses at the gene ends were 4 bases for V and 0 bases for J; bases not matched to a gene: 0. The CDR3 DNA is TGTGCCAGCAGCTGGACAGGGGGCTCCTACAATGAGCAGTTCTTC. It encodes CASSWTGGSYNEQFF. Drawing the rest from reference TRBV7-9 and TRBJ2-1, the complete variable domain is DTGVSQNPRHKITKRGQNVTFRCDPISEHNRLYWYRQTLGQGPEFLTYFQNEAQLEKSRLLSDRFSAERPKGSFSTLEIQRTEQGDSAMYLCASSWTGGSYNEQFFGPGTRLTVL.

This chain joins TRBV3-1 (or the pseudogene TRBV3-2) and TRBJ1-3; 7 bases are a match to TRBD1. This CDR3 has 15 residues. The J segment lost 5 bases and the V segment lost 4 bases, leaving 8 bases of the junction unmatched. In germline, CDR1 is LGHDT, CDR2 YNNKEL (reference sequence). CDR3: CASSPGDRSRNTIYF. CDR3 nucleotides: TGTGCCAGCAGCCCAGGGGACAGATCTCGAAACACCATATATTTT.

This chain connects TRBV6-5 to TRBJ1-2; TRBD1 is a possible D gene (5 bases). CDR1 is MNHEY and CDR2 is SVGAGI in the germline V gene. The V end lost 10 bases, the J end lost 7 bases, and 19 bases lay between the germline ends. The CDR3 has 13 residues. The chain's CDR3 is CATLGGTPSGYTF. The CDR3 nucleotides read TGTGCCACTCTCGGGGGTACTCCTAGTGGCTACACCTTC.

The chain joins TRBV12-5 to TRBJ2-5; D not resolved. V was clipped by 6 bases and J by 5 bases, with 7 bases between them. In germline, CDR1 is LGHNT, CDR2 FRNRAP. The CDR3 runs to 11 residues. CDR3 sequence (DNA): TGTGCTAGTGGCATGCGGGAGACCCAGTACTTC. As protein: CASGMRETQYF.

This chain joins TRBV5-5 and TRBJ2-7; maybe TRBD2 (7 bases). Germline V gene data show CDR1 as SGHKS and CDR2 as YYEKEE (reference sequence). Trimming took 2 bases from V and 3 from J, leaving 12 bases between them. This CDR3 spans 14 amino acids. The CDR3, as DNA: TGTGCCAGCAGCTTCGGGGGGCCAATCTACGAGCAGTACTTC. It yields the protein CASSFGGPIYEQYF.